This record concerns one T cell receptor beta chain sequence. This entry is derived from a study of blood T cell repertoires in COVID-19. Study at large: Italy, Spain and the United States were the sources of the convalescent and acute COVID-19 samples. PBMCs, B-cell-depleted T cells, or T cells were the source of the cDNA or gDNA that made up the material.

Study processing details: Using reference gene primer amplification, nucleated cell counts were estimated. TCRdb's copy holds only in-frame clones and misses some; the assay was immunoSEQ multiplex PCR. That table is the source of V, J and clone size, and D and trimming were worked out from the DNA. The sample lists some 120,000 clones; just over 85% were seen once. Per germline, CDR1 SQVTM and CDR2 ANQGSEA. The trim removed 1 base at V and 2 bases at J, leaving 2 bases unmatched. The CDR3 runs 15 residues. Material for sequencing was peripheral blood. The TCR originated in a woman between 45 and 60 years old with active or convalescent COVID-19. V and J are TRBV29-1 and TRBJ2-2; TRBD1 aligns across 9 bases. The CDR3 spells CSVEGTGVNTGELFF. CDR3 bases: TGCAGCGTTGAAGGGACAGGGGTCAACACCGGGGAGCTGTTTTTT.